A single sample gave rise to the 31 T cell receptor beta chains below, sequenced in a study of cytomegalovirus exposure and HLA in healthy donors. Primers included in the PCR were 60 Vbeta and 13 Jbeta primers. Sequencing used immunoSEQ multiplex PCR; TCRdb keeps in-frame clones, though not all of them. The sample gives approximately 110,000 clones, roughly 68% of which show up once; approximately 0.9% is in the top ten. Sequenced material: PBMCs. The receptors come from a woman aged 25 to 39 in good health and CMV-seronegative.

The CDR3 region has the DNA TGTGCCAGCAGTTACTCCTACGGGGAATTAGGCTATGGCTACACCTTC. Translating it yields CASSYSYGELGYGYTF. J is TRBJ1-2 and V is TRBV6-5; D remains ambiguous. The CDR3 spans 16 residues. Germline CDR1 reads MNHEY; CDR2 reads SVGAGI. The germline V and J ends were trimmed by 0 bases and 4 bases, with 15 bases remaining between them.

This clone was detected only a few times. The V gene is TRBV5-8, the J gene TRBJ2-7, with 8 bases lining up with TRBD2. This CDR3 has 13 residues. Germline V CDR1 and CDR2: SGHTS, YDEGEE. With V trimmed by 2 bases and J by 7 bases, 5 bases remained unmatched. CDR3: CASSFGRVREQYF. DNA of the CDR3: TGTGCCAGCAGCTTCGGGAGGGTCAGGGAGCAGTACTTC.

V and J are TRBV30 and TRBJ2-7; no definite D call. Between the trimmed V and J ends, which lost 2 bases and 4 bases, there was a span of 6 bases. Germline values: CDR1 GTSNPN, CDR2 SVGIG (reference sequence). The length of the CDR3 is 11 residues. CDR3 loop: CAWSTSYEQYF. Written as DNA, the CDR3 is TGTGCCTGGAGTACTTCGTACGAGCAGTACTTC.

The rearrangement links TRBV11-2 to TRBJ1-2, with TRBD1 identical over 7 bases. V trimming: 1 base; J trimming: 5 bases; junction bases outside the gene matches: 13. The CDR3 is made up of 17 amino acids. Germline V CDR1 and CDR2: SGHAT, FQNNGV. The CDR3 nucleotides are TGTGCCAGCAGCTTAGGGGGTTTGGGGACAGACAGATATGGCTACACCTTC. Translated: CASSLGGLGTDRYGYTF.

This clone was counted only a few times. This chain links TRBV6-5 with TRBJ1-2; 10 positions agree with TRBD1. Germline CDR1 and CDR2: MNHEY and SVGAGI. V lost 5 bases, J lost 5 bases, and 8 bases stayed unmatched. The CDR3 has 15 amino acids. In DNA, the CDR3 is TGTGCCAGCAGTACCGTGACAGGGGGCCGGTATGGCTACACCTTC. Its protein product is CASSTVTGGRYGYTF.

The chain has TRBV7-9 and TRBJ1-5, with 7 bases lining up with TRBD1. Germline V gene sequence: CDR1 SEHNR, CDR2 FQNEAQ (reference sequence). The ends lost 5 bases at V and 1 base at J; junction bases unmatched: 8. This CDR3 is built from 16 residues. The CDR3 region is CASSLQTGLSNQPQHF. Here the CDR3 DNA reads TGTGCCAGCAGCCTACAGACAGGGCTGAGCAATCAGCCCCAGCATTTT.

DNA of the CDR3: TGTGCCAGCAGCTCGGCGACAGCAAAGAACACTGAAGCTTTCTTT. It encodes CASSSATAKNTEAFF. The gene calls are TRBV7-6 and TRBJ1-1; tentatively, D is TRBD1 (5 bases). V was cut by 4 bases and J by 1 base, with 13 bases left in between. This CDR3 region has 15 residues. Germline V lookup: CDR1 SGHVS, CDR2 FNYEAQ.

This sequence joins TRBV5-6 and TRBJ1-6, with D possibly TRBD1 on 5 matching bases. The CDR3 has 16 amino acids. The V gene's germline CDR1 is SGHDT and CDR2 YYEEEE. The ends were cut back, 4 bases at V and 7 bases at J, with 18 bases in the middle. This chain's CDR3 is CASSPGGGSRNSPLHF. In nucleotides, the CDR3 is TGTGCCAGCAGCCCCGGGGGGGGGTCGAGGAATTCACCCCTCCACTTT.

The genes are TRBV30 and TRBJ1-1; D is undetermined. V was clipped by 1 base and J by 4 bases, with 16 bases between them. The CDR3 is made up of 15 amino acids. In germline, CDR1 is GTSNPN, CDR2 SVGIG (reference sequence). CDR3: CAWSAGGLEATEAFF. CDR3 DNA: TGTGCCTGGAGTGCGGGAGGGCTCGAGGCCACTGAAGCTTTCTTT.

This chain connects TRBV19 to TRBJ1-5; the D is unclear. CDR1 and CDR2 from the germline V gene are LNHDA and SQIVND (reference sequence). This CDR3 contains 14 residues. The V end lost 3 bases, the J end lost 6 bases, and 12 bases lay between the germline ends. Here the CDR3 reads CASSIQSTVQPQHF. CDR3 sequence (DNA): TGTGCCAGTAGTATTCAGTCTACAGTTCAGCCCCAGCATTTT.

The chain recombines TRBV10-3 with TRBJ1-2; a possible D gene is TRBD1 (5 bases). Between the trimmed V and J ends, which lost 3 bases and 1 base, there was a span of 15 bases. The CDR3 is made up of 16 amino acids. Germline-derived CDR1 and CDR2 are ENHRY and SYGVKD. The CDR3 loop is CAISDPDSIFNYGYTF. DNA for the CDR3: TGTGCCATCAGTGATCCCGACAGCATTTTTAACTATGGCTACACCTTC.

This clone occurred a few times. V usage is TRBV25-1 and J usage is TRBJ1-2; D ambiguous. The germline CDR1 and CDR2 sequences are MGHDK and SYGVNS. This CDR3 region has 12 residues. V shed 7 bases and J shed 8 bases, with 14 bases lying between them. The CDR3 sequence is CASTEGGCGYTF. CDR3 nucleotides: TGTGCCAGCACCGAGGGAGGGTGCGGCTACACCTTC.

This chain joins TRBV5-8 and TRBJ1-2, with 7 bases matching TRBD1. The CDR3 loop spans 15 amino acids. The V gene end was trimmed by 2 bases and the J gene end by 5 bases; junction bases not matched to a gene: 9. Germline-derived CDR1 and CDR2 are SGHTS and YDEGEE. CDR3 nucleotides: TGTGCCAGCAGCTTAGGGGACAGAGTACTATATGGCTACACCTTC. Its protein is CASSLGDRVLYGYTF.

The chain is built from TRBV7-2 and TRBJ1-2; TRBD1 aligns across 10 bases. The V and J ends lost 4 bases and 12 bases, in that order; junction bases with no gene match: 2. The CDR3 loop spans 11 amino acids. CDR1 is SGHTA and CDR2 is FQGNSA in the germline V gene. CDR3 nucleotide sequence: TGTGCCAGCAGCTATGACAGGGGGCACACCTTC. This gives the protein CASSYDRGHTF.

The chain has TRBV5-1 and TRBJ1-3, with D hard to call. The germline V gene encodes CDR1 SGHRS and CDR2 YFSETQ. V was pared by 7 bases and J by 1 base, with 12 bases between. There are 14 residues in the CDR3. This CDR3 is CASRPSGSGNTIYF. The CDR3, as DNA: TGCGCCAGCCGGCCAAGCGGGTCTGGAAACACCATATATTTT.

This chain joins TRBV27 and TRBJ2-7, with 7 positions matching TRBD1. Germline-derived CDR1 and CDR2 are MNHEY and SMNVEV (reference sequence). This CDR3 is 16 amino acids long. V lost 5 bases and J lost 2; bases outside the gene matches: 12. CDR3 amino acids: CASSPNTGVLPYEQYF. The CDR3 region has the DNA TGTGCCAGCAGTCCAAACACAGGGGTGCTGCCCTACGAGCAGTACTTC.

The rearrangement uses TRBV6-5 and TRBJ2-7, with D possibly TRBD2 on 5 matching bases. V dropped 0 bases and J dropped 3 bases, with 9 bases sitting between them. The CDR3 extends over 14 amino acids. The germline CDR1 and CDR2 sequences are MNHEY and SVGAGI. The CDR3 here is CASSYSIGIYEQYF. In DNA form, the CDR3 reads TGTGCCAGCAGTTACTCGATCGGGATCTACGAGCAGTACTTC.

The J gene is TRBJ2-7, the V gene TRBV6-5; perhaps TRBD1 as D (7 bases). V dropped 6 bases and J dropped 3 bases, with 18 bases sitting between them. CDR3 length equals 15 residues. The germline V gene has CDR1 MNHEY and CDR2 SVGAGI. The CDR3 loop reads CASRPTGEVYYEQYF. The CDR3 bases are TGTGCCAGCAGACCAACAGGGGAGGTTTACTACGAGCAGTACTTC.

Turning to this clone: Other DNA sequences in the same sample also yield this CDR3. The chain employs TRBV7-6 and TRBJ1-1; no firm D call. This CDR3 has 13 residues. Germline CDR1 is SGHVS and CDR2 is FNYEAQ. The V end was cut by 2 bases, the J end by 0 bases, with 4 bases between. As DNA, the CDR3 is TGTGCCAGCAGCTTACAGATGAACACTGAAGCTTTCTTT. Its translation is CASSLQMNTEAFF.

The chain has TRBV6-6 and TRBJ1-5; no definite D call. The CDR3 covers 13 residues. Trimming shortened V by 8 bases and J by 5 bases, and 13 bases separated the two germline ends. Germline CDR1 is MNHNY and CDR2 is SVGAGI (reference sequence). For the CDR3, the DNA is TGTGCCAGCTTAGGAGGTCTAGATCAGCCCCAGCATTTT. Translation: CASLGGLDQPQHF.

CDR3 nucleotide sequence: TGCAGCGTTGAGTCAGGGACACAGAACATTCAGTACTTC. It codes for CSVESGTQNIQYF. This chain joins TRBV29-1 and TRBJ2-4; TRBD1 is a possible D gene (6 bases). V gave up 3 bases and J gave up 7 bases, with 13 bases separating them. CDR3 length: 13 residues. In germline, CDR1 is SQVTM, CDR2 ANQGSEA.

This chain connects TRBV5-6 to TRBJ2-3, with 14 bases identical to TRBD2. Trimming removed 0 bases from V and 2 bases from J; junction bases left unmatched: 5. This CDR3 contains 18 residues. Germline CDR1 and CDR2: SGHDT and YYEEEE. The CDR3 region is CASSLGLAGGRSTDTQYF. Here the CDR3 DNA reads TGTGCCAGCAGCTTGGGACTAGCGGGAGGGCGATCCACAGATACGCAGTATTTT. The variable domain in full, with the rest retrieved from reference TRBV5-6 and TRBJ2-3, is DAGVTQSPTHLIKTRGQQVTLRCSPKSGHDTVSWYQQALGQGPQFIFQYYEEEERQRGNFPDRFSGHQFPNYSSELNVNALLLGDSALYLCASSLGLAGGRSTDTQYFGPGTRLTVL.

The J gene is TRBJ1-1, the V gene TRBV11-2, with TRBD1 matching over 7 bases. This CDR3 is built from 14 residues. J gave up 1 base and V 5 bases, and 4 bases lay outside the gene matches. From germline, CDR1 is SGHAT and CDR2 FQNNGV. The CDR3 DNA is TGTGCCAGCAGCCCGCGGGACAGGAACACTGAAGCTTTCTTT. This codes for CASSPRDRNTEAFF.

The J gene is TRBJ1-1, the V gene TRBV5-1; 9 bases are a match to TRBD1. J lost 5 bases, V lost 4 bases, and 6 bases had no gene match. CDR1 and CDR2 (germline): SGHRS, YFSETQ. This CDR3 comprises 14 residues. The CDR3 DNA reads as TGCGCCAGCAGCACTACAGGGGGCATAACTGAAGCTTTCTTT. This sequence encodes CASSTTGGITEAFF.

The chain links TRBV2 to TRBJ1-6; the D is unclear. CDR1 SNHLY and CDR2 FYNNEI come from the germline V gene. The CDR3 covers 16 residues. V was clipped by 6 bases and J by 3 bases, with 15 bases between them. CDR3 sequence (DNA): TGTGCCAGCAGATTCGAGGGTTTACGCTATAATTCACCCCTCCACTTT. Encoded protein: CASRFEGLRYNSPLHF.

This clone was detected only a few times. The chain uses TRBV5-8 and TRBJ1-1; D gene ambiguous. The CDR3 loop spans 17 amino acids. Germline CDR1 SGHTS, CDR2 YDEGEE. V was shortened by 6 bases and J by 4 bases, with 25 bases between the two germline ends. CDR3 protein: CASTLWRDPVPGTEAFF. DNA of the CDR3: TGTGCCAGCACCTTATGGCGGGATCCAGTACCAGGCACTGAAGCTTTCTTT.

The CDR3 nucleotides read TGTGCCAGCAGCTTGGTCGGGTCGGTAGGTACTGAAGCTTTCTTT. Residues: CASSLVGSVGTEAFF. The chain couples TRBV7-9 to TRBJ1-1; unclear D gene. With 3 bases removed from V and 5 bases from J, the gap between germline ends came to 16 bases. CDR3 length equals 15 residues. From germline, CDR1 is SEHNR and CDR2 FQNEAQ (reference sequence).

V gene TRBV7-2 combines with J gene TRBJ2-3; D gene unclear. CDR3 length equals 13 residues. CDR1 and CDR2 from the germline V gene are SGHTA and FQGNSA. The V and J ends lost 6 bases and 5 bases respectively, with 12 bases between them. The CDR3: CASRPPGLDTQYF. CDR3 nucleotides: TGTGCCAGCAGACCCCCAGGCTTAGATACGCAGTATTTT.

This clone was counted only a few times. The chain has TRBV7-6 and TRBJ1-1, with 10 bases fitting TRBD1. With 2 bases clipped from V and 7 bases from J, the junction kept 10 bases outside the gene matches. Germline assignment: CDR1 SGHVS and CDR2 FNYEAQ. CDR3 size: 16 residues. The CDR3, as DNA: TGTGCCAGCAGCTTAATCGCGGCCGGGACAGGGGTTGAAGCTTTCTTT. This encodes CASSLIAAGTGVEAFF. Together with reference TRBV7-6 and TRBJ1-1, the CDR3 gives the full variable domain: GAGVSQSPRYKVTKRGQDVALRCDPISGHVSLYWYRQALGQGPEFLTYFNYEAQQDKSGLPNDRFSAERPEGSISTLTIQRTEQRDSAMYRCASSLIAAGTGVEAFFGQGTRLTVV.

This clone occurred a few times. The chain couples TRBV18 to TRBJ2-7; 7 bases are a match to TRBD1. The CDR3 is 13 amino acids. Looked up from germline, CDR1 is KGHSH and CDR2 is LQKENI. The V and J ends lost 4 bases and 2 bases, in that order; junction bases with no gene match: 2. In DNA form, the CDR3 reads TGTGCCAGCTCACAGGGGGCCGCCTACGAGCAGTACTTC. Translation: CASSQGAAYEQYF.

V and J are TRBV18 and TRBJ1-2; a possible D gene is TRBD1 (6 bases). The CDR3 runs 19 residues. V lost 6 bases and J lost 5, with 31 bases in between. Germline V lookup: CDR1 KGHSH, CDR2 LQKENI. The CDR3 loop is CASSSTRSPGAQGVYGYTF. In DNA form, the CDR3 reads TGTGCCAGCTCCTCTACGAGGTCGCCAGGGGCGCAAGGAGTTTATGGCTACACCTTC.